These 18 T cell receptor beta chains share one sample of origin, sequenced in a study of CD8+ T cells in alopecia areata. After isolation, RNA underwent reverse transcription to generate cDNA as the sequencing template. Profiling relied on immunoSEQ multiplex PCR, and the TCRdb table lists in-frame clones only, not all of them. The top ten clones hold 20% to 30% of a sample with 90,000 to 120,000 clones, about 60% of them seen once. The sample was NKG2D-low CD8+ T cells sorted from blood. Receptors originate from a human donor with alopecia areata.

V usage is TRBV7-9 and J usage is TRBJ2-3; a weak D match, TRBD2 (6 bases). V shed 5 bases and J shed 1 base, with 13 bases lying between them. Per the germline V gene, CDR1 is SEHNR and CDR2 is FQNEAQ (reference sequence). The CDR3 runs 15 residues. DNA for the CDR3: TGTGCCAGCAGCCCCAGTAGCGGACGCACAGATACGCAGTATTTT. It translates to CASSPSSGRTDTQYF.

Comments on this clone: This specimen includes other DNA sequences encoding the same CDR3. V and J are TRBV14 and TRBJ2-1; 11 nucleotides agree with TRBD2. The CDR3 has 14 residues. Trimming took 4 bases from V and 7 from J; bases not matched to a gene: 3. Germline V gives CDR1 SGHDN, CDR2 FVKESK. The CDR3, as DNA: TGTGCCAGCAGCCCCTGGACTAGCGGGAATGAGCAGTTCTTC. It is translated as CASSPWTSGNEQFF. Full variable domain (missing parts from reference TRBV14 and TRBJ2-1): EAGVTQFPSHSVIEKGQTVTLRCDPISGHDNLYWYRRVMGKEIKFLLHFVKESKQDESGMPNNRFLAERTGGTYSTLKVQPAELEDSGVYFCASSPWTSGNEQFFGPGTRLTVL.

This clone has only a few counts. The chain is built from TRBV7-9 and TRBJ2-6; 9 bases are shared with TRBD1. V shed 3 bases, J shed 1 base, and the junction held 1 base outside the gene matches. Germline values: CDR1 SEHNR, CDR2 FQNEAQ (reference sequence). There are 16 residues in the CDR3. As DNA, the CDR3 is TGTGCCAGCAGCTTCGACAGGGGGTCTGGGGCCAACGTCCTGACTTTC. This translates into CASSFDRGSGANVLTF. The complete variable domain, with remaining parts taken from reference TRBV7-9 and TRBJ2-6, reads DTGVSQNPRHKITKRGQNVTFRCDPISEHNRLYWYRQTLGQGPEFLTYFQNEAQLEKSRLLSDRFSAERPKGSFSTLEIQRTEQGDSAMYLCASSFDRGSGANVLTFGAGSRLTVL.

This clone was observed a single time. This sequence joins TRBV13 and TRBJ2-1, with 9 bases identical to TRBD2. The CDR3 length is 16 residues. V shed 0 bases and J 8 bases; nucleotides not matched to a gene: 8. Germline CDR1 and CDR2: PRHDT and FYEKMQ (reference sequence). In nucleotides, the CDR3 is TGTGCCAGCAGCTTAGGGGCCGGGACTAGCTTCGATGAGCAGTTCTTC. Amino acids: CASSLGAGTSFDEQFF.

This clone has more than one count but fewer than ten. The chain combines TRBV25-1 with TRBJ1-1; the D gene is possibly TRBD1 (5 bases). The CDR3 covers 13 residues. Trimming removed 7 bases at V and 5 bases at J, with 14 bases between. Germline lookup yields CDR1 MGHDK and CDR2 SYGVNS. The CDR3 loop reads CASISMRGTEAFF. In DNA form, the CDR3 reads TGTGCCAGCATCAGCATGCGGGGGACTGAAGCTTTCTTT. Together with reference TRBV25-1 and TRBJ1-1, the CDR3 gives the full variable domain: EADIYQTPRYLVIGTGKKITLECSQTMGHDKMYWYQQDPGMELHLIHYSYGVNSTEKGDLSSESTVSRIRTEHFPLTLESARPSHTSQYLCASISMRGTEAFFGQGTRLTVV.

This rearrangement joins TRBV27 to TRBJ2-5; TRBD1 is a possible D gene (6 bases). The end of the DNA fits TRBJ2-7 better, so the J call may be wrong. Germline CDR1 and CDR2: MNHEY and SMNVEV (reference sequence). CDR3 length equals 14 residues. For the CDR3, the DNA is TGTGCCAGCAGTACTCTCGACAGGTTCTACGAGCAGTACTTC. Its protein product is CASSTLDRFYEQYF.

This clone has only a few counts. The V call is TRBV28, the J call TRBJ2-1; 12 bases fit TRBD2. The V gene's germline CDR1 is MDHEN and CDR2 SYDVKM. The CDR3 is made up of 15 amino acids. J lost 5 bases, V lost 5 bases, and 4 bases had no gene match. The CDR3: CASSPSGRADNEQFF. The CDR3 nucleotides read TGTGCCAGCAGTCCTAGCGGGAGGGCCGACAATGAGCAGTTCTTC.

V is TRBV27 and J is TRBJ2-1; TRBD2 aligns across 8 bases. Germline loops: CDR1 MNHEY, CDR2 SMNVEV (reference sequence). This CDR3 is 14 amino acids long. V trimming: 3 bases; J trimming: 6 bases; junction bases outside the gene matches: 4. CDR3 in DNA: TGTGCCAGCAGTTTTACGGGAGGGCCCAATGAGCAGTTCTTC. Translated, it gives CASSFTGGPNEQFF.

The J gene is TRBJ2-2, the V gene TRBV2; 12 bases line up with TRBD2. V gave up 10 bases and J gave up 3 bases; unmatched junction bases: 9. Germline assignment: CDR1 SNHLY and CDR2 FYNNEI. The length of the CDR3 is 16 residues. CDR3 region: CATEPSSGRDTGELFF. The CDR3 bases are TGTGCCACCGAGCCCTCTAGCGGGAGGGACACCGGGGAGCTGTTTTTT.

This clone was seen a single time. The chain has TRBV5-6 and TRBJ2-7, with D uncertain. Trimming stripped 3 bases from V and 1 base from J, with 14 bases between. CDR3 length equals 15 residues. Germline V gene data show CDR1 as SGHDT and CDR2 as YYEEEE. The CDR3 reads CASSSSAYASYEQYF. DNA for the CDR3: TGTGCCAGCAGCTCATCCGCTTACGCTTCCTACGAGCAGTACTTC. Supplemented by reference TRBV5-6 and TRBJ2-7, the full variable domain reads DAGVTQSPTHLIKTRGQQVTLRCSPKSGHDTVSWYQQALGQGPQFIFQYYEEEERQRGNFPDRFSGHQFPNYSSELNVNALLLGDSALYLCASSSSAYASYEQYFGPGTRLTVT.

V is TRBV15 and J is TRBJ1-5, with D maybe TRBD1 (6 bases). Germline-derived CDR1 and CDR2 are LNHNV and YYDKDF (reference sequence). The CDR3 contains 16 residues. The V gene lost 4 bases and the J gene lost 0 bases, with 13 bases spanning the gap. This chain's CDR3 is CATSTTYRVSNQPQHF. CDR3 coding DNA: TGTGCCACCAGCACCACTTACAGGGTTAGCAATCAGCCCCAGCATTTT.

The rearrangement uses TRBV29-1 and TRBJ1-4; 7 positions match TRBD1. Per the germline V gene, CDR1 is SQVTM and CDR2 is ANQGSEA. This CDR3 is 15 amino acids long. Trimming took 7 bases from V and 8 from J; bases not matched to a gene: 16. This CDR3 is CSAQGTVLDGEKLFF. For the CDR3, the DNA is TGCAGCGCTCAGGGGACAGTCTTGGACGGGGAAAAACTGTTTTTT. Based on the CDR3 plus reference TRBV29-1 and TRBJ1-4, the full variable domain is SAVISQKPSRDICQRGTSLTIQCQVDSQVTMMFWYRQQPGQSLTLIATANQGSEATYESGFVIDKFPISRPNLTFSTLTVSNMSPEDSSIYLCSAQGTVLDGEKLFFGSGTQLSVL.

The J gene is TRBJ2-7, the V gene TRBV2, with D perhaps matching TRBD1 or TRBD2 (6 bases each). The CDR3 consists of 11 residues. Germline assignment: CDR1 SNHLY and CDR2 FYNNEI. V was trimmed by 8 bases and J by 3 bases, leaving 8 bases between them. The CDR3 region has the DNA TGTGCCAGCCGGGGGCGCTACGAGCAGTACTTC. It codes for CASRGRYEQYF.

This clone appeared a few times. The chain carries TRBV19 and TRBJ1-1; D is unclear. The germline gives CDR1 LNHDA, CDR2 SQIVND (reference sequence). The CDR3 runs 11 residues. Trimming cost V 1 base and J 5 bases, with 2 bases left between them. CDR3 sequence reads: CASSIGTEAFF. The CDR3 DNA reads as TGTGCCAGTAGTATAGGTACTGAAGCTTTCTTT.

V gene TRBV5-6 combines with J gene TRBJ1-2; 9 positions match TRBD1. Germline assignment: CDR1 SGHDT and CDR2 YYEEEE. V shed 4 bases, J shed 8 bases, and the junction held 6 bases outside the gene matches. The CDR3 is made up of 13 amino acids. In DNA form, the CDR3 reads TGTGCCAGCAGCGGAGGGACAGGGTCCGGCTACACCTTC. As protein: CASSGGTGSGYTF.

V and J are TRBV7-9 and TRBJ2-5; the match to TRBD2 covers 10 bases. The V gene's germline CDR1 is SEHNR and CDR2 FQNEAQ (reference sequence). The CDR3 has 16 residues. V dropped 0 bases and J dropped 5; count of bases not matched to a gene: 6. CDR3 DNA sequence: TGTGCCAGCAGCTTAGCTAGCGGGAGGAGTATTGAGACCCAGTACTTC. Residues: CASSLASGRSIETQYF.

V gene TRBV19 combines with J gene TRBJ2-2; the match to TRBD1 covers 8 bases. The germline V gene has CDR1 LNHDA and CDR2 SQIVND (reference sequence). The trim removed 8 bases at V and 0 bases at J, leaving 5 bases unmatched. There are 15 residues in the CDR3. CDR3 loop: CASHPGQANTGELFF. CDR3 bases: TGTGCCAGTCATCCGGGACAGGCGAACACCGGGGAGCTGTTTTTT.

The chain joins TRBV12-5 to TRBJ2-7; a possible D gene is TRBD1 (6 bases). V lost 5 bases and J 1 base, leaving 12 bases between the germline ends. The CDR3 runs 14 residues. Germline assignment: CDR1 LGHNT and CDR2 FRNRAP. The CDR3 region has the DNA TGTGCTAGTGGTATACAGGGAATTTCCTACGAGCAGTACTTC. Its translation: CASGIQGISYEQYF.